Each of the 11 T cell receptor beta chains below was sequenced from the same sample in a study of CD8 T cells in ankylosing spondylitis. TCRdb re-called the 5' RACE reads through MiXCR, storing one row per CDR3 protein. Of some 140,000 distinct CDR3 sequences listed, about 8% were seen once; the top ten hold roughly 7.2%. The sample was synovial fluid, either unsorted or a sorted T cell fraction (not recorded which). All receptors come from a male donor with ankylosing spondylitis.

Many counts were recorded for this clonotype. The gene calls are TRBV20-1 and TRBJ1-6; no firm D call. Trimming removed 6 bases from V and 0 bases from J, with 9 bases in between. This CDR3 has 14 amino acids. Germline loops: CDR1 DFQATT, CDR2 SNEGSKA (reference sequence). CDR3 protein: CSARRISYNSPLHF. As DNA, the CDR3 is TGCAGTGCGCGTCGAATCTCCTATAATTCACCCCTCCACTTT.

The chain uses TRBV20-1 and TRBJ2-1; the D is unclear. Trimming took off 5 bases at V and 4 bases at J, with 15 bases between the two ends. This CDR3 is 14 amino acids long. Germline V gives CDR1 DFQATT, CDR2 SNEGSKA (reference sequence). The CDR3 reads CSAGRSDSYNEQFF. In DNA form, the CDR3 reads TGCAGTGCTGGTCGCTCCGACTCGTACAATGAGCAGTTCTTC.

The chain couples TRBV4-2 to TRBJ1-1; the D gene is possibly TRBD1 (6 bases). This CDR3 is 14 amino acids long. Germline V lookup: CDR1 LGHNA, CDR2 YNFKEQ. The V and J ends lost 10 bases and 5 bases respectively, with 20 bases between them. The CDR3 loop is CAMGSGQGWTEAFF. The CDR3 DNA sequence: TGTGCCATGGGCTCTGGGCAGGGGTGGACTGAAGCTTTCTTT.

This clonotype has a handful of counts. This chain uses TRBV7-2 with TRBJ2-3; 10 nucleotides align to TRBD1. CDR1 SGHTA and CDR2 FQGNSA come from the germline V gene. The length of the CDR3 is 17 residues. Trimming took 4 bases from V and 4 from J; bases not matched to a gene: 11. Here the CDR3 reads CASSSPRQGAHSDTQYF. The CDR3 DNA reads TGTGCCAGCAGCTCACCTAGACAGGGGGCGCATTCAGATACGCAGTATTTT.

There are many counts of this clonotype. V and J are TRBV20-1 and TRBJ1-1; 10 nucleotides agree with TRBD1. The CDR3 runs to 13 residues. V lost 6 bases and J lost 5; bases outside the gene matches: 6. Germline CDR1 reads DFQATT; CDR2 reads SNEGSKA (reference sequence). Here the CDR3 DNA reads TGCAGTGCCGACAGGGGGCTCAGAACTGAAGCTTTCTTT. This sequence encodes CSADRGLRTEAFF.

This clonotype occurred a few times. The J gene is TRBJ1-1, the V gene TRBV20-1, with D perhaps TRBD1 (5 bases). Per germline, CDR1 DFQATT and CDR2 SNEGSKA (reference sequence). The CDR3 sequence is 12 residues long. V gave up 4 bases and J gave up 5 bases, with 11 bases separating them. The CDR3 region is CSANDAGTEAFF. The DNA of the CDR3 is TGCAGTGCTAACGACGCAGGGACTGAAGCTTTCTTT.

This sequence joins TRBV6-4 and TRBJ1-1; D unclear. The germline V gene has CDR1 MRHNA and CDR2 SNTAGT. CDR3 length equals 13 residues. V lost 6 bases and J lost 5, with 13 bases in between. The CDR3, as DNA: TGTGCCAGCAGCCTCTATCAAGAGACTGAAGCTTTCTTT. Protein product: CASSLYQETEAFF.

The chain carries TRBV20-1 and TRBJ2-3, with D hard to call. The CDR3 has 18 residues. Trimming stripped 0 bases from V and 3 bases from J, with 22 bases between. Germline V gene lookup returns CDR1 DFQATT and CDR2 SNEGSKA (reference sequence). CDR3 DNA sequence: TGCAGTGCTAGAGATAATCTGAGAACAGCTCGGTGGACAGATACGCAGTATTTT. Its translation is CSARDNLRTARWTDTQYF.

This clonotype came up many times. The chain combines TRBV4-2 with TRBJ2-3; TRBD2 might be the D (6 bases). This CDR3 spans 14 amino acids. CDR1 and CDR2 (germline): LGHNA, YNFKEQ. V lost 4 bases to trimming and J lost 7 bases, with 15 bases between them. CDR3 nucleotides: TGTGCCAGCAGCCTTGGGGGACTGGGGAATACGCAGTATTTT. Translation: CASSLGGLGNTQYF.

The V gene is TRBV19, the J gene TRBJ2-3; possibly TRBD1 for D (5 bases). V lost 4 bases and J lost 0, with 11 bases in between. The CDR3 length is 15 residues. CDR1 is LNHDA, CDR2 SQIVND, per germline (reference sequence). The chain's CDR3 is CASSNYRISTDTQYF. The CDR3 DNA reads as TGTGCCAGTAGTAATTACAGGATTAGCACAGATACGCAGTATTTT.

This clonotype has ten or more counts. The chain recombines TRBV11-2 with TRBJ2-7; 15 nucleotides agree with TRBD2. Germline V gene data show CDR1 as SGHAT and CDR2 as FQNNGV. The junction had 4 bases not matched to a gene; V was cut back by 2 bases and J by 5 bases. This CDR3 has 16 amino acids. This CDR3 is CASSLWTSGRAHEQYF. CDR3 sequence (DNA): TGTGCCAGCAGCTTATGGACTAGCGGGAGGGCCCACGAGCAGTACTTC.